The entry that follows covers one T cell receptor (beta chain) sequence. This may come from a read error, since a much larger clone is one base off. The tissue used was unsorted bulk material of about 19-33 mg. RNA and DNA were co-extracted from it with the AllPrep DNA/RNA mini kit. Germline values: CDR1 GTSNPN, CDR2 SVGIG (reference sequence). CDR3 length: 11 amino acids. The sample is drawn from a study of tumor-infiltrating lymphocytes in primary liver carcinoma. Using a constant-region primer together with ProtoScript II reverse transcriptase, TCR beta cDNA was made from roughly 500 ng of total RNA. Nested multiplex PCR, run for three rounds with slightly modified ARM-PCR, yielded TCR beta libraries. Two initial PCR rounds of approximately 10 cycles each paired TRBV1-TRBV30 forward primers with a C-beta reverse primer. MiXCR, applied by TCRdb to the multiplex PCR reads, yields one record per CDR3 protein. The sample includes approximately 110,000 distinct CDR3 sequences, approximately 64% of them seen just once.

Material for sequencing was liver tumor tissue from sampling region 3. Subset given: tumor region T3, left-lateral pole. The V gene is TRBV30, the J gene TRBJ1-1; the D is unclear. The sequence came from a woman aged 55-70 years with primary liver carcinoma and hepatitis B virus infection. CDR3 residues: CAWILNTEALF. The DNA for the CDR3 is TGTGCCTGGATCTTGAACACTGAAGCTCTCTTT.